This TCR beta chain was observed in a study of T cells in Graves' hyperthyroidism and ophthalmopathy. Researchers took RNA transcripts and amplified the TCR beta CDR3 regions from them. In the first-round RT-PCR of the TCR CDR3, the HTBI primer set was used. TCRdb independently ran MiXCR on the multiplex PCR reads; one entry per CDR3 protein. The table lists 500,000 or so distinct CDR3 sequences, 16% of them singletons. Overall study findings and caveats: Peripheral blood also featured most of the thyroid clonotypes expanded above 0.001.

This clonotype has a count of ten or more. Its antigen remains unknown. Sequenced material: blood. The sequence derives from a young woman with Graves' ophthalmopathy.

Here the CDR3 DNA reads TGTGCCAGCAGTGAAGACAGGAGCTATGGCTACACCTTC. Residues: CASSEDRSYGYTF. V and J are TRBV2 and TRBJ1-2; D might be TRBD1 (5 bases). Trimming took 1 base from V and 4 from J, leaving 7 bases between them. Germline V gives CDR1 SNHLY, CDR2 FYNNEI. The CDR3 runs 13 residues.